The TCR beta chain under discussion was sequenced for a study of T-cell reconstitution after alpha-beta-depleted transplantation in children. As to this clonotype: Its antigen is currently unknown.

Study-wide results and caveats: Where some patients showed high TCRbeta diversity at day 60, it came from recipient T cells and thymic progenitors that had survived. A year post-transplant, T-cell counts and diversity derived mostly from newly produced T cells. After transplant, at about two months, alpha-beta T cells were reportedly derived from several hundred expanded graft clones.

As it was prepared, the TCRbeta library received unique molecular identifiers. TCRdb fed the PCR reads into MiXCR, producing one record per CDR3 protein. Here the sample spans more than 85,000 distinct CDR3 sequences, approximately 6% being singletons. The TCR was taken from a female patient under 10 years old who had a stem cell transplant for Fanconi anemia, so the T cells may come from the graft donor. The source was PBMCs, mostly from graft donor cells, collected 60 days after TCRalphabeta/CD19-depleted stem cell transplant.

The CDR3 coding sequence is TGCAGTGCTAGAGCTGGGACTGGTTCCTACGAGCAGTACTTC. Protein: CSARAGTGSYEQYF. V and J are TRBV20-1 and TRBJ2-7; D perhaps matches TRBD2 (6 bases). Germline V gene lookup returns CDR1 DFQATT and CDR2 SNEGSKA (reference sequence). Between the trimmed V and J ends, which lost 1 base and 1 base, there was a span of 11 bases. CDR3 length equals 14 residues.